This TCR beta chain was found in a study of blood T cell repertoires in COVID-19. Background on the study: The samples span acute and convalescent COVID-19 from the United States, Italy and Spain. PBMCs, B-cell-depleted T cells, or T cells were the source of the cDNA or gDNA that made up the material.

The CDR3 runs to 16 residues. CDR1 is LNHDA and CDR2 is SQIVND in the germline V gene (reference sequence). V lost 3 bases, J lost 4 bases, and 9 bases stayed unmatched. Original data processing: Reference gene primers were amplified, and this amplification served to estimate nucleated cell counts. Sequenced by immunoSEQ multiplex PCR; TCRdb stores in-frame clones only, minus some. From that table come the V and J calls and clone size; the DNA was used to work out D and trimming. Here the sample spans under 200,000 clones, 84% being singletons. This chain connects TRBV19 to TRBJ2-3, with 8 bases that match TRBD2. The receptor was isolated from a man between 18 and 35 years old with active or convalescent COVID-19. The sample taken for sequencing was peripheral blood. The CDR3 coding sequence is TGTGCCAGTAGTATTTCCGGGACTAGAGGCCCAGATACGCAGTATTTT. Translation gives CASSISGTRGPDTQYF.